This is a list of T cell receptor beta chains from one sample in a study of PD-L1 blockade in urothelial cancer. Here immunoSEQ multiplex PCR was the method, and the copy in TCRdb shows in-frame clones only, minus some. The sample gives more than 15,000 clones, around 90% of which show up once; under 6.5% is in the top ten. Sequencing was performed on PBMCs, taken around atezolizumab (anti-PD-L1) treatment. These receptor sequences come from a man aged 50-59 years with urothelial cancer. CDR3s include the opening cysteine and the closing phenylalanine or tryptophan. The order of the fields is V gene, J gene, D gene, clone size, CDR3 DNA, CDR3 protein. The D gene is left open where the match is weak. Clone size appears in some rows only: once, few, many, or a class for an expanded clone.

TRBV15	TRBJ1-5	-	-	TGTGCCACCAGCCCGAAGAAACTATGGACAGTCTTTACCAATCAGCCCCAGCATTTT	CATSPKKLWTVFTNQPQHF
TRBV5-1	TRBJ2-3	TRBD2	-	TGCGCCAGCAGCTTAGCGGGGGCCGGGACAAATACGCAGTATTTT	CASSLAGAGTNTQYF
TRBV7-2	TRBJ2-1	-	-	TGTGCCAGCAGCCAGGGGCGGGAGTGGTACAATGAGCAGTTCTTC	CASSQGREWYNEQFF
TRBV4-1	TRBJ2-6	-	-	TGCGCCAGCAGCCAACATGAGTTCGGACAGTCGATTTCTGGGGCCAACGTCCTGACTTTC	CASSQHEFGQSISGANVLTF
TRBV6-1	TRBJ2-3	TRBD1	-	TGTGCCAGCATACAGGGGGTATTGTCGGATACGCAGTATTTT	CASIQGVLSDTQYF
TRBV9	TRBJ2-7	TRBD2	-	TGTGCCAGCAGCCCCCACTCTAGCGGGAGGGCAAGGGAGCAGTACTTC	CASSPHSSGRAREQYF
TRBV18	TRBJ1-3	-	-	TGTGCCAGCTCACCCCTGGACAGCTCTGGAAACACCATATATTTT	CASSPLDSSGNTIYF
TRBV19	TRBJ1-6	TRBD1	-	TGTGCCAGTAGTCCAAGGGAGGGACAGGGAAACTCACCCCTCCACTTT	CASSPREGQGNSPLHF
TRBV5-4	TRBJ2-2	TRBD1	-	TGTGCCAGCAGCTCAGACCCGGGACAGTCGAACACCGGGGAGCTGTTTTTT	CASSSDPGQSNTGELFF
TRBV12-5	TRBJ1-3	-	-	TGTGCTAGTGGTTTGCGGGGATCGAACTCTGGAAACACCATATATTTT	CASGLRGSNSGNTIYF
TRBV4-3	TRBJ2-5	TRBD1	few	TGCGCCAGCAGCCAAGAACAGGGGGCTGCGGAGACCCAGTACTTC	CASSQEQGAAETQYF
TRBV20-1	TRBJ1-2	-	-	TGCAGTGCTAGAGACGACTATGGCTACACCTTC	CSARDDYGYTF
TRBV5-8	TRBJ2-3	-	-	TGTGCCAGCAGCTTGGCCATTGGGGGAGGAACAGATACGCAGTATTTT	CASSLAIGGGTDTQYF
TRBV9	TRBJ2-2	-	-	TGTGCCAGCAGCGGATCCCCTCTGGGGCGGACCGGGGAGCTGTTTTTT	CASSGSPLGRTGELFF
TRBV19	TRBJ2-2	-	-	TGTGCCAGTAGTTCGCCGGGATCCTTAACCGGGGAGCTGTTTTTT	CASSSPGSLTGELFF
TRBV29-1	TRBJ2-2	TRBD2	-	TGCAGCGTTGAAGATCATGGCGGGAGGGGGAACACCGGGGAGCTGTTTTTT	CSVEDHGGRGNTGELFF
TRBV2	TRBJ1-3	TRBD1	once	TGTGCCAGCAGTGAAGGACAGGGGTTTAACCGAAACACCATATATTTT	CASSEGQGFNRNTIYF
TRBV27	TRBJ2-7	-	-	TGTGCCAGCAGTTTGACGGGGGGCCGTTACGAGCAGTACTTC	CASSLTGGRYEQYF
TRBV18	TRBJ2-5	-	-	TGTGCCAGCTCACCATTACTAGCGGGGACAGGGGAGACCCAGTACTTC	CASSPLLAGTGETQYF
TRBV30	TRBJ2-2	-	-	TGTGCCTGGAGTAACCGGGGGTTCGGGACCGGGGAGCTGTTTTTT	CAWSNRGFGTGELFF